The next 23 T cell receptor beta chains were all read from a single sample in a study of cytomegalovirus exposure and HLA in healthy donors. PCR involved 60 Vbeta and 13 Jbeta primers. TCRdb's table, derived via immunoSEQ multiplex PCR, lists solely in-frame clones and lacks some. The sample carries 90,000 to 140,000 clones, about 80% recorded once. Sequencing was done on a sample of PBMCs. All receptors derive from a man aged 40-50 years in good health and CMV-seropositive.

The chain has TRBV10-3 and TRBJ1-1; tentative D call: TRBD1 (6 bases). The CDR3 runs 14 residues. Trimming stripped 6 bases from V and 4 bases from J, with 15 bases between. The germline V gene has CDR1 ENHRY and CDR2 SYGVKD. The CDR3 here is CAIRVVGGGTEAFF. The CDR3 region has the DNA TGTGCCATCAGGGTGGTGGGAGGGGGCACTGAAGCTTTCTTT.

This chain joins TRBV7-2 and TRBJ2-7; TRBD1 aligns across 7 bases. Germline V CDR1 and CDR2: SGHTA, FQGNSA. V lost 2 bases and J lost 3; bases outside the gene matches: 7. This CDR3 is 15 amino acids long. CDR3 protein: CASSLSGGEYYEQYF. CDR3 sequence (DNA): TGTGCCAGCAGCTTATCAGGGGGTGAATACTACGAGCAGTACTTC. Drawing the rest from reference TRBV7-2 and TRBJ2-7, the complete variable domain is GAGVSQSPSNKVTEKGKDVELRCDPISGHTALYWYRQSLGQGLEFLIYFQGNSAPDKSGLPSDRFSAERTGGSVSTLTIQRTQQEDSAVYLCASSLSGGEYYEQYFGPGTRLTVT.

V gene TRBV11-2 combines with J gene TRBJ2-5; 8 bases fit TRBD2. The trim removed 5 bases at V and 5 bases at J, leaving 10 bases unmatched. The germline V gene has CDR1 SGHAT and CDR2 FQNNGV. The length of the CDR3 is 15 residues. CDR3 coding DNA: TGTGCCAGCAGCACCACCGGGACTAGTGCCGAGACCCAGTACTTC. Translating gives CASSTTGTSAETQYF.

The genes are TRBV4-3 and TRBJ2-7; TRBD2 agrees at 7 bases. After removal of 1 base from V and 4 bases from J, the junction contained 10 bases not matched to a gene. Germline V gene data show CDR1 as LGHNA and CDR2 as YSLEER. This CDR3 has 16 residues. DNA of the CDR3: TGCGCCAGCAGCCAAGTTGCGGGAGCGGCCTTGTACGAGCAGTACTTC. This sequence encodes CASSQVAGAALYEQYF.

This clone showed up just once. CDR3 region: CASSPGTSGTSTDTQYF. Here the CDR3 DNA reads TGCGCCAGCAGCCCGGGGACTAGCGGGACTAGCACAGATACGCAGTATTTT. The V call is TRBV4-1, the J call TRBJ2-3, with 13 bases identical to TRBD2. The V gene's germline CDR1 is MGHRA and CDR2 YSYEKL. J gave up 0 bases and V 4 bases, and 4 bases lay outside the gene matches. This CDR3 is 17 amino acids long.

The rearrangement joins TRBV10-3 to TRBJ1-1; TRBD1 aligns across 8 bases. The CDR3 spans 13 residues. Germline V CDR1 and CDR2: ENHRY, SYGVKD. Trimming cost V 6 bases and J 0 bases; bases outside gene matches: 0. CDR3 in DNA: TGTGCCATCAGGGACAGGGTGAACACTGAAGCTTTCTTT. Amino acid sequence: CAIRDRVNTEAFF.

The chain uses TRBV18 and TRBJ2-1; D is unresolved. In germline, CDR1 is KGHSH, CDR2 LQKENI. CDR3 length: 14 residues. Trimming took 3 bases from V and 8 from J, leaving 14 bases between them. CDR3 coding DNA: TGTGCCAGCTCACCTCGGCTAGGAGACGATGAGCAGTTCTTC. It translates to CASSPRLGDDEQFF.

The rearrangement uses TRBV18 and TRBJ2-7, with D perhaps matching TRBD1 (6 bases). Trimming left V 1 base short and J 7 bases short, with 11 bases between. The germline V gene encodes CDR1 KGHSH and CDR2 LQKENI. The CDR3 runs to 13 residues. CDR3 region: CASSPLQDREQYF. DNA for the CDR3: TGTGCCAGCTCACCACTTCAGGACAGAGAGCAGTACTTC.

V gene TRBV28 combines with J gene TRBJ1-2; 10 bases align to TRBD1. Germline V gene data show CDR1 as MDHEN and CDR2 as SYDVKM. Unmatched junction bases numbered 6, after V lost 6 bases and J lost 2 bases. The CDR3 has 15 amino acids. Here the CDR3 reads CASSSQGQGNYGYTF. DNA of the CDR3: TGTGCCAGCAGCTCCCAGGGACAGGGGAACTATGGCTACACCTTC.

This chain uses TRBV19 with TRBJ2-1; 9 bases line up with TRBD2. This CDR3 has 15 amino acids. Germline CDR1 LNHDA, CDR2 SQIVND (reference sequence). J lost 4 bases, V lost 5 bases, and 6 bases had no gene match. CDR3 loop: CASSPSGVSYNEQFF. The CDR3 bases are TGTGCCAGTAGTCCTAGCGGGGTTTCATACAATGAGCAGTTCTTC.

The sample holds one count of this clone. The chain employs TRBV7-2 and TRBJ2-7; perhaps TRBD2 as D (5 bases). The CDR3 consists of 13 residues. Trimming took 2 bases from V and 7 from J, leaving 12 bases between them. CDR1 is SGHTA, CDR2 FQGNSA, per germline. For the CDR3, the DNA is TGTGCCAGCAGCTTAAAGACCTGGGAGGAGCAGTACTTC. It is translated as CASSLKTWEEQYF.

This chain uses TRBV2 with TRBJ1-5; D is perhaps TRBD1 (6 bases). The CDR3 totals 16 residues. Trimming stripped 8 bases from V and 0 bases from J, with 17 bases between. From germline, CDR1 is SNHLY and CDR2 FYNNEI. The chain's CDR3 is CASGGHATYSNQPQHF. The CDR3 region has the DNA TGTGCCAGCGGGGGACACGCAACATATAGCAATCAGCCCCAGCATTTT.

This chain connects TRBV6-5 to TRBJ1-2; D is undetermined. CDR1 is MNHEY and CDR2 is SVGAGI in the germline V gene. V was cut by 5 bases and J by 5 bases, with 12 bases left in between. The CDR3 covers 13 residues. CDR3 sequence (DNA): TGTGCCAGCAGTATAGACAAGATTTATGGCTACACCTTC. Translating gives CASSIDKIYGYTF.

This clone was seen only a few times. The CDR3 reads CASSQGSRLRDTDTQYF. The CDR3 DNA is TGTGCCAGCAGCCAAGGTAGCCGGCTGAGGGACACAGATACGCAGTATTTT. V gene TRBV4-2 combines with J gene TRBJ2-3, with a weak D call TRBD2 (5 bases). V lost 1 base and J lost 2, with 16 bases in between. This CDR3 is 17 amino acids long. In germline, CDR1 is LGHNA, CDR2 YNFKEQ.

The rearrangement links TRBV5-1 to TRBJ2-7; D unclear. CDR3 length equals 15 residues. CDR1 is SGHRS and CDR2 is YFSETQ in the germline V gene. Trimming left V 2 bases short and J 2 bases short, with 14 bases between. Written as DNA, the CDR3 is TGCGCCAGCAGCTTAAATTTGGCGGCGACCTACGAGCAGTACTTC. This codes for CASSLNLAATYEQYF.

The chain links TRBV18 to TRBJ1-1; 9 nucleotides align to TRBD1. Trimming cost V 1 base and J 8 bases; bases outside gene matches: 11. The CDR3 consists of 16 residues. The germline CDR1 and CDR2 sequences are KGHSH and LQKENI. For the CDR3, the DNA is TGTGCCAGCTCACCACGCCGGGACAGGGACTACGAGGAAGCTTTCTTT. Its protein is CASSPRRDRDYEEAFF.

The rearrangement links TRBV5-1 to TRBJ1-5, with TRBD1 as a possible D gene (6 bases). This CDR3 has 15 residues. Deletions cut 0 bases from V and 4 bases from J, with 11 bases between. Germline lookup yields CDR1 SGHRS and CDR2 YFSETQ. The CDR3 loop reads CASSLGGGANQPQHF. The CDR3 DNA is TGCGCCAGCAGCTTGGGGGGGGGCGCGAATCAGCCCCAGCATTTT.

This clone has a single count. The V call is TRBV15, the J call TRBJ2-4; D is possibly TRBD1 (7 bases). V was pared by 3 bases and J by 12 bases, with 18 bases between. This CDR3 has 14 residues. Germline loops: CDR1 LNHNV, CDR2 YYDKDF (reference sequence). The CDR3 DNA reads as TGTGCCACCAGCAGGGCAGGGGGACTGGACAGTCAGTACTTC. Its protein is CATSRAGGLDSQYF.

This clone was detected a few times. This chain uses TRBV27 with TRBJ1-2; D is ambiguous. Trimming left V 7 bases short and J 7 bases short, with 13 bases between. Looked up from germline, CDR1 is MNHEY and CDR2 is SMNVEV (reference sequence). The CDR3 is 12 amino acids. The CDR3 protein is CASTTGTLGYTF. CDR3 sequence (DNA): TGTGCCAGCACCACCGGTACTCTTGGCTACACCTTC.

The V and J genes are TRBV9 and TRBJ2-2; 8 bases are shared with TRBD1. The CDR3 is 16 amino acids. Germline lookup yields CDR1 SGDLS and CDR2 YYNGEE. The J segment lost 4 bases and the V segment lost 4 bases, leaving 9 bases of the junction unmatched. CDR3 region: CASSLGTGFFTGELFF. The CDR3 bases are TGTGCCAGCAGCCTCGGGACAGGCTTTTTCACCGGGGAGCTGTTTTTT.

Only one count was recorded for this clone. V and J are TRBV27 and TRBJ2-2, with D possibly matching TRBD2 (6 bases). The V and J ends lost 5 bases and 1 base respectively, with 8 bases between them. Germline loops: CDR1 MNHEY, CDR2 SMNVEV (reference sequence). The CDR3 totals 14 residues. The CDR3 here is CASSEAGNTGELFF. DNA of the CDR3: TGTGCCAGCAGTGAAGCGGGGAACACCGGGGAGCTGTTTTTT.

Comments on this clone: The junction shows a germline mismatch at one end, possibly a read error. The rearrangement uses TRBV5-6 and TRBJ2-3; 8 nucleotides match TRBD1. Germline lookup yields CDR1 SGHDT and CDR2 YYEEEE. The CDR3 contains 14 residues. The CDR3 loop reads CASSGPQGADTLYF. DNA of the CDR3: TGTGCCAGCAGCGGACCTCAGGGGGCAGATACGCTGTATTTT.

The chain joins TRBV27 to TRBJ2-7; D might be TRBD2 (5 bases). The CDR3 has 14 amino acids. V was pared by 8 bases and J by 1 base, with 15 bases between. Germline CDR1 MNHEY, CDR2 SMNVEV (reference sequence). The CDR3 protein is CASAGRAGSYEQYF. Here the CDR3 DNA reads TGTGCCAGCGCCGGGCGGGCTGGGTCCTACGAGCAGTACTTC.